Presented here are 6 T cell receptor beta chains from one specimen sequenced in a study of tumor-infiltrating lymphocytes in primary liver carcinoma. Priming with a constant-region primer yielded TCR beta cDNA from roughly 500 ng total RNA. TCR beta libraries came from three nested multiplex PCR rounds using slightly modified ARM-PCR. The first two PCR rounds, approximately 11 cycles each, used TRBV1-TRBV30 forward primers and a C-beta reverse primer. TCRdb used MiXCR to reprocess the multiplex PCR reads, holding one entry per CDR3 protein. This sample carries 150,000 to 200,000 distinct CDR3 sequences, over 50% of them seen once, and the ten largest clones take about 72%. It was unsorted whole blood that yielded blood RNA, and germline DNA was also extracted. The sequenced material came from peripheral blood. The receptors here all came from a man in his forties with primary liver carcinoma and hepatitis B virus infection.

The V call is TRBV25-1, the J call TRBJ2-7, with D possibly matching TRBD2 (6 bases). Trimming removed 8 bases at V and 9 bases at J, with 20 bases between. The CDR3 runs to 13 residues. The germline V gene encodes CDR1 MGHDK and CDR2 SYGVNS. CDR3 bases: TGTGCCAGCCCCCCGGGAGCCACCACCGGGCAGTACTTC. Translating it yields CASPPGATTGQYF.

With regard to this clonotype: This CDR3 fails to terminate in the conserved phenylalanine or tryptophan, so it likely reflects a read error. This chain joins TRBV5-6 and TRBJ2-1; 7 positions match TRBD1. The V gene end was trimmed by 3 bases and the J gene end by 7 bases; junction bases not matched to a gene: 1. This CDR3 contains 12 residues. Germline loops: CDR1 SGHDT, CDR2 YYEEEE. In nucleotides, the CDR3 is TGTGCCAGCAGCTCAGGGGGAAATGAGCAGTTCCTC. Translation: CASSSGGNEQFL.

Comment on this clonotype: The junction departs from the called germline gene at one end, perhaps through a read error. The V and J genes are TRBV11-2 and TRBJ2-7; the match to TRBD2 covers 8 bases. Germline assignment: CDR1 SGHAT and CDR2 FQNNGV. The CDR3 contains 16 residues. The CDR3, as DNA: TGTGCCAACAGCTTAGCACCTAGCGGGTGCTCCTACGAGCAGTACTTC. It codes for CANSLAPSGCSYEQYF. The full variable domain, its missing parts supplied by reference TRBV11-2 and TRBJ2-7, is EAGVAQSPRYKIIEKRQSVAFWCNPISGHATLYWYQQILGQGPKLLIQFQNNGVVDDSQLPKDRFSAERLKGVDSTLKIQPAKLEDSAVYLCANSLAPSGCSYEQYFGPGTRLTVT.

This clonotype was observed a handful of times. This sequence joins TRBV29-1 and TRBJ1-4; 7 bases are shared with TRBD1. J gave up 3 bases and V 6 bases, and 7 bases lay outside the gene matches. CDR3 length equals 14 residues. The V gene's germline CDR1 is SQVTM and CDR2 ANQGSEA. CDR3 in DNA: TGCAGCGTCGAAACAGGGGTTCCTAATGAAAAACTGTTTTTT. It translates to CSVETGVPNEKLFF.

Concerning this clonotype itself: Its ends do not fully match the called genes, so a read error is possible. The rearrangement uses TRBV11-2 and TRBJ2-1, with D perhaps matching TRBD1 (6 bases). CDR1 SGHAT and CDR2 FQNNGV come from the germline V gene. The CDR3 is made up of 14 amino acids. The CDR3 sequence is CASLPGQAYNVQFF. The CDR3 nucleotides are TGTGCCAGCTTGCCGGGACAAGCCTACAATGTGCAGTTCTTC.

This clonotype has more than one count but fewer than ten. The chain joins TRBV6-5 to TRBJ1-6; no clear D gene. This CDR3 spans 14 amino acids. Germline assignment: CDR1 MNHEY and CDR2 SVGAGI. V lost 2 bases to trimming and J lost 13 bases, with 15 bases between them. The CDR3 DNA follows: TGTGCCAGCAGTTACCGGGCCCGTCGTGAGCCCCTCCACTTT. Translated, it gives CASSYRARREPLHF.